The source of this T cell receptor (beta chain) is a study of T cell repertoires in cytomegalovirus infection (dated by TCRdb to about 2019). Looking at the study overall: Alongside well-studied HLA-B-restricted epitopes, the peptide stimulations were aimed at recently identified HLA-C-restricted CMV epitopes, whose presentation resists viral immunomodulation. Donor HLA type was relevant to the analysis, as public TCR beta signatures indicated carriage of CMV infection together with the matching HLA type.

What the study reported, not specific to this receptor: The ex vivo response was dominated by HLA-C-restricted CMV-specific TCR beta clonotypes, which also provided the single most frequent clonotype in two of eight donors. In both this cohort and an independent cohort of 350 to 400 donors, the cumulative frequency of public TCR beta family members distinguished carriers of CMV infection plus the relevant HLA type.

The treatment or condition label, as the study defines it: in vitro stimulation with specific CMV peptide epitopes to enrich CMV-specific T cells. TCRdb records Illumina HiSeq 1500 as the sequencer. Using fastp at Q25 and MiXCR, TCRdb reprocessed the public reads and kept productive beta chains. Identical CDR3 proteins give one entry, which carries the most common genes and DNA. The sample table contains around 34,000 distinct CDR3 sequences; only one count was recorded for roughly 49% of them. The ten largest clones capture approximately 90% of the sample. This clonotype has at least ten counts. It has no known antigen specificity. Base qualities are not at hand, and no much larger clone is one base apart. The material was CD8+ T cells from cultured PBMCs, obtained from culture after CMV antigen stimulation. The clonotype originates from a human donor in good health (CMV status not recorded). Some clones in this sample may be carry-over from other donors' samples.

The nucleotide sequence reads as follows: TGTGCCAGCAGCTTAGCTGTTTACAATGAGCAGTTCTTC. Translated, it gives CASSLAVYNEQFF. The rearranged segments are TRBV7-6 and TRBJ2-1, with the D segment identity uncertain. The CDR3 contains 13 residues, cysteine and phenylalanine counted. This entry keeps only the CDR3 DNA: 39 bases, framed from base 1. Taken from the germline V gene, the CDR1 and CDR2 loops are SGHVS and FNYEAQ. V sheds 0 bases and J sheds 4 bases, leaving 4 bases between their ends.